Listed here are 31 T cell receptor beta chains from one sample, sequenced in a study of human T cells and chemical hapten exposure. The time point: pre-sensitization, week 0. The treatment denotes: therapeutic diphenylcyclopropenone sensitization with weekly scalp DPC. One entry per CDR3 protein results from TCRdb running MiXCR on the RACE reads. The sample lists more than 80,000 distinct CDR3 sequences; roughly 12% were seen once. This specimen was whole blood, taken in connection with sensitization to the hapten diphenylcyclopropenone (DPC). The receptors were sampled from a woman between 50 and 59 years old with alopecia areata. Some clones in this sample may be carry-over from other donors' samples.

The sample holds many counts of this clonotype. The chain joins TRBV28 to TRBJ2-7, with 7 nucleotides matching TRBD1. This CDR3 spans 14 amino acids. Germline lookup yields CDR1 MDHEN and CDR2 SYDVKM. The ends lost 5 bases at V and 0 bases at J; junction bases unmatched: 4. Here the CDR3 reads CASSRRTGSYEQYF. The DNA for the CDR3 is TGTGCCAGCAGTCGCCGGACAGGCTCCTACGAGCAGTACTTC.

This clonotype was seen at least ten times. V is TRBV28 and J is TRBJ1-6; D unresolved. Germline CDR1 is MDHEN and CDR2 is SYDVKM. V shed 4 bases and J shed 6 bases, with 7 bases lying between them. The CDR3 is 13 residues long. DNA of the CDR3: TGTGCCAGCAGTTCTAACCCTAATTCACCCCTCCACTTT. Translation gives CASSSNPNSPLHF.

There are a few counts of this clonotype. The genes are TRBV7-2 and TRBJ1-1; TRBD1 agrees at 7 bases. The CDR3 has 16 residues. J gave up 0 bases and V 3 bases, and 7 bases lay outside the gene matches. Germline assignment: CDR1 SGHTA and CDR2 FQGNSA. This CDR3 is CASSLVGGRMNTEAFF. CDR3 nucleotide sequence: TGTGCCAGCAGCTTGGTAGGGGGCAGGATGAACACTGAAGCTTTCTTT. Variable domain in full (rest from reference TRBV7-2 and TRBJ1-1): GAGVSQSPSNKVTEKGKDVELRCDPISGHTALYWYRQSLGQGLEFLIYFQGNSAPDKSGLPSDRFSAERTGGSVSTLTIQRTQQEDSAVYLCASSLVGGRMNTEAFFGQGTRLTVV.

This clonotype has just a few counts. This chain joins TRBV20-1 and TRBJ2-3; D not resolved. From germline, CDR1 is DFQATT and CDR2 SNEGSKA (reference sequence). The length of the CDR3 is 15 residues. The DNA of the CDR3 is TGCAGCGCCCCGCTCCCTATCCTTGGGGCAGATACGCAGTATTTT. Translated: CSAPLPILGADTQYF.

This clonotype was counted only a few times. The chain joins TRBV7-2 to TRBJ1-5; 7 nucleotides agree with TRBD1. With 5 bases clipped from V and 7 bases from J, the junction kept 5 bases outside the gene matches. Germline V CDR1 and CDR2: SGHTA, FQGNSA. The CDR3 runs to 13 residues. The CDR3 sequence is CASSKGGSQPQHF. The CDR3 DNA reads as TGTGCCAGCAGCAAAGGGGGCAGCCAGCCCCAGCATTTT.

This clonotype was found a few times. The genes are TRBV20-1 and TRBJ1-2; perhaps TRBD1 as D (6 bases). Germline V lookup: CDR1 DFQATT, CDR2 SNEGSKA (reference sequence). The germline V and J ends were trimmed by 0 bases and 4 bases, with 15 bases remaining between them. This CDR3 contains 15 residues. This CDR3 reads CSAREFGDNLYGYTF. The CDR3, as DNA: TGCAGTGCTAGAGAATTCGGGGACAACCTCTATGGCTACACCTTC.

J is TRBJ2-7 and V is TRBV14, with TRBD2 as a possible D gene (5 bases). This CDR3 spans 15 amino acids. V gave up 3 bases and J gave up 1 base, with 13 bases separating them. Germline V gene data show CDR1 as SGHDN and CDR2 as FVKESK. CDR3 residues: CASSHLSGPSYEQYF. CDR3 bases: TGTGCCAGCAGCCACCTCAGCGGACCGTCCTACGAGCAGTACTTC.

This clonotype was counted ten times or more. CDR3 in amino acids: CASSYHRGTGELFF. DNA for the CDR3: TGTGCCAGCAGTTACCACAGGGGAACCGGGGAGCTGTTTTTT. The gene calls are TRBV6-5 and TRBJ2-2; 7 bases align to TRBD1. V gave up 2 bases and J gave up 5 bases; unmatched junction bases: 2. Per the germline V gene, CDR1 is MNHEY and CDR2 is SVGAGI. The CDR3 runs to 14 residues.

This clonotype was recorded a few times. The CDR3 sequence is CSGPGPWEETQYF. Here the CDR3 DNA reads TGCAGTGGACCGGGACCTTGGGAAGAGACCCAGTACTTC. V gene TRBV20-1 combines with J gene TRBJ2-5; D is tentatively TRBD1 or TRBD2 (5 bases each). CDR1 is DFQATT and CDR2 is SNEGSKA in the germline V gene (reference sequence). CDR3 length equals 13 residues. The V end was cut by 7 bases, the J end by 3 bases, with 15 bases between.

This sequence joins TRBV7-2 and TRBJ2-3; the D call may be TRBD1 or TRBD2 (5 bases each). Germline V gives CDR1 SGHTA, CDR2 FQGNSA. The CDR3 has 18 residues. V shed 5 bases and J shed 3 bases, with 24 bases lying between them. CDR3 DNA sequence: TGTGCCAGCAGCCGCTTCCCCTACGGGGCCCGGAGAACAGATACGCAGTATTTT. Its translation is CASSRFPYGARRTDTQYF.

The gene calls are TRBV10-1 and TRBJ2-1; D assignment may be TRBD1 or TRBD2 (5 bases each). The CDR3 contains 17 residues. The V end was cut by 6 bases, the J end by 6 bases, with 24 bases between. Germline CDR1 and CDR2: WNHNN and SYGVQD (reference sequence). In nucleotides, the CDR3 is TGCGCCAGCAGGCCGGACCTCGGGGCGGGCGTCCGCAATGAGCAGTTCTTC. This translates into CASRPDLGAGVRNEQFF.

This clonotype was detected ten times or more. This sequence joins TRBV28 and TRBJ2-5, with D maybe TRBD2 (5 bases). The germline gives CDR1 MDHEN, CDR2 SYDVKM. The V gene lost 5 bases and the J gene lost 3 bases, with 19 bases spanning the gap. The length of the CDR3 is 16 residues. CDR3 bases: TGTGCCAGCAGTCTCCCCCACGGACTGGGGAAAGAGACCCAGTACTTC. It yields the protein CASSLPHGLGKETQYF.

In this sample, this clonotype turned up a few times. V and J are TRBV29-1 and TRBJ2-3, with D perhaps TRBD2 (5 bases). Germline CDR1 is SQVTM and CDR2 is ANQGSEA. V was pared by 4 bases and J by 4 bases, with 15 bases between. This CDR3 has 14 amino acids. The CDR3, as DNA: TGCAGCGTTGCCCTTGGCGGGTTTGCAGATACGCAGTATTTT. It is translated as CSVALGGFADTQYF.

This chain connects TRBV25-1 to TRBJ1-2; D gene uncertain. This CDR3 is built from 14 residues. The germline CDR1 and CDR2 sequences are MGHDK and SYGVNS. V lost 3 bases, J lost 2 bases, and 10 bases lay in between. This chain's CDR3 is CASSDAGRNYGYTF. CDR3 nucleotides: TGTGCCAGCAGTGACGCGGGCCGAAACTATGGCTACACCTTC.

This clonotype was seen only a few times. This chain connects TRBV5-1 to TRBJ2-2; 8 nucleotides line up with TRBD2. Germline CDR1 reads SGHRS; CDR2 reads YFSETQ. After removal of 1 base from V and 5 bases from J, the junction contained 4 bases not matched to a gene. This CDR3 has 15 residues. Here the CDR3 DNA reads TGCGCCAGCAGCTTGACTAGCGGAGTAACCGGGGAGCTGTTTTTT. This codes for CASSLTSGVTGELFF.

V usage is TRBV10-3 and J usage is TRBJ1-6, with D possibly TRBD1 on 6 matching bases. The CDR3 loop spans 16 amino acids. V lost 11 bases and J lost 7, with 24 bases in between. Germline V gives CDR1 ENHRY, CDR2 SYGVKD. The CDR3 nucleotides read TGTGCCTCAAACGGAGTTGGGGGCCCACCCAATTCACCCCTCCACTTT. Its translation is CASNGVGGPPNSPLHF.

Here the CDR3 DNA reads TGTGCCAGCAGCCCAATGCATAGCGGGGTTTACAATGAGCAGTTCTTC. This gives the protein CASSPMHSGVYNEQFF. The rearrangement joins TRBV7-2 to TRBJ2-1; 8 bases are a match to TRBD2. The V segment lost 5 bases and the J segment 4 bases; nucleotides outside the gene matches: 10. The CDR3 consists of 16 residues. The germline gives CDR1 SGHTA, CDR2 FQGNSA.

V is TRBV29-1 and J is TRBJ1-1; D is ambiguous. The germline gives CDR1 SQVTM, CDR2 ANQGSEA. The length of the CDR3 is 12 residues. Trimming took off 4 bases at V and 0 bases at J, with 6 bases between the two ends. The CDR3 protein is CSVGGVNTEAFF. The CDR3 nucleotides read TGCAGCGTTGGTGGGGTGAACACTGAAGCTTTCTTT.

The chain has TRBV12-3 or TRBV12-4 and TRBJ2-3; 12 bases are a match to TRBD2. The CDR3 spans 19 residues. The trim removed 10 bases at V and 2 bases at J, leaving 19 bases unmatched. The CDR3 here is CATRGLLGSSGRDTDTQYF. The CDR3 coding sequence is TGTGCCACCAGAGGGCTTCTAGGGTCTAGCGGGAGGGACACAGATACGCAGTATTTT.

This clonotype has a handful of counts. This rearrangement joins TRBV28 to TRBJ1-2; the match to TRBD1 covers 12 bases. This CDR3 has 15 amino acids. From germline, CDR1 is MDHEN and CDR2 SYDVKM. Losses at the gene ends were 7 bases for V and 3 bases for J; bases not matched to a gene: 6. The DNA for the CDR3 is TGTGCCAGCACACCGGGACAGGGGGCTTACTATGGCTACACCTTC. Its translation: CASTPGQGAYYGYTF.

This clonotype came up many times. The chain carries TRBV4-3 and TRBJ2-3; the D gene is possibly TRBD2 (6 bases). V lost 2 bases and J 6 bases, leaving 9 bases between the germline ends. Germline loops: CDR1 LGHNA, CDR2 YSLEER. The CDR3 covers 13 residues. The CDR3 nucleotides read TGCGCCAGCAGCCAAAGGGACTTGGATACGCAGTATTTT. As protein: CASSQRDLDTQYF.

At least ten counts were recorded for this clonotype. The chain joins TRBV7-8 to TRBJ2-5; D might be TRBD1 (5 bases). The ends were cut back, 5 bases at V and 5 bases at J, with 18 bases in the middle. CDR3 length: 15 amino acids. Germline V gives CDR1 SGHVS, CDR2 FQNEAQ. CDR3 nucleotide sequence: TGTGCCAGCAGCACAGACCTGCACGCAGGGGAGACCCAGTACTTC. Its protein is CASSTDLHAGETQYF.

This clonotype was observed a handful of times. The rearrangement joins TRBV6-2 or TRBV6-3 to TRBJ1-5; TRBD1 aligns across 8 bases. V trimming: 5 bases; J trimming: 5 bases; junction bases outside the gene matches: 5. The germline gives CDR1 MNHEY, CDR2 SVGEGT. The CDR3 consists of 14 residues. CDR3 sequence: CASSGTGNYQPQHF. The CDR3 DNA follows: TGTGCCAGCAGTGGGACAGGCAATTATCAGCCCCAGCATTTT.

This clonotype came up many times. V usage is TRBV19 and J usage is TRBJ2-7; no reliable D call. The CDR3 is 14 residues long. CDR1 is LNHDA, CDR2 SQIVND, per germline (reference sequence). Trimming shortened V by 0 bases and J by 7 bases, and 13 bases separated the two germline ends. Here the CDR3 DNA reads TGTGCCAGTAGTATAGATCTGGCCGCGAGGGAGCAGTACTTC. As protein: CASSIDLAAREQYF.

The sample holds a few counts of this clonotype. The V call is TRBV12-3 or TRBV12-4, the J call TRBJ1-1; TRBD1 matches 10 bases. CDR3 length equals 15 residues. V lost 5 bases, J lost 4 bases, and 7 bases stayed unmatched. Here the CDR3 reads CASSTRQGASTEAFF. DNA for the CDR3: TGTGCCAGCAGTACACGACAGGGGGCAAGCACTGAAGCTTTCTTT.

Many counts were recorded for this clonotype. The CDR3 DNA follows: TGCGCCAGCAGCCATGGGGGTAAATATGGCTACACCTTC. Protein sequence: CASSHGGKYGYTF. The genes are TRBV4-1 and TRBJ1-2; D possibly corresponds to TRBD1 (5 bases). There are 13 residues in the CDR3. From germline, CDR1 is MGHRA and CDR2 YSYEKL. Trimming took off 3 bases at V and 5 bases at J, with 10 bases between the two ends.

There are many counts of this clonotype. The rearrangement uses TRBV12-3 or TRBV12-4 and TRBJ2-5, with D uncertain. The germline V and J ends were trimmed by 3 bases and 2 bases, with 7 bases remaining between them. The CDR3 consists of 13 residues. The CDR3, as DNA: TGTGCCAGCAGTTTTGCTGGGCAAGAGACCCAGTACTTC. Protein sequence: CASSFAGQETQYF.

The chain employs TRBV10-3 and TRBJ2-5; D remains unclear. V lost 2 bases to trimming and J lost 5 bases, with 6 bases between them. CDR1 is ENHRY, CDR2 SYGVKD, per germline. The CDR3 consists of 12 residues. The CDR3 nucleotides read TGTGCCATCAGTGAGGTTATGGAGACCCAGTACTTC. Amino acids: CAISEVMETQYF.

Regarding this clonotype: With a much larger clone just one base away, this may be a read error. CDR3 coding DNA: TGTGTCAGCAGTCCGCCAGGGGGGGAATACAATGAGCAGTTCTTC. Amino acid sequence: CVSSPPGGEYNEQFF. V usage is TRBV12-3 or TRBV12-4 and J usage is TRBJ2-1; D is possibly TRBD1 or TRBD2 (7 bases each). This CDR3 contains 15 residues.

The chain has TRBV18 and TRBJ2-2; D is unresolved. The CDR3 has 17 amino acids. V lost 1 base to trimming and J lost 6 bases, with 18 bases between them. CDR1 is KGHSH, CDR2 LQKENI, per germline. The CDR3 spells CASSPQAATKGSGELFF. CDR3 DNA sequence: TGTGCCAGCTCACCACAAGCAGCCACCAAGGGCTCCGGGGAGCTGTTTTTT.

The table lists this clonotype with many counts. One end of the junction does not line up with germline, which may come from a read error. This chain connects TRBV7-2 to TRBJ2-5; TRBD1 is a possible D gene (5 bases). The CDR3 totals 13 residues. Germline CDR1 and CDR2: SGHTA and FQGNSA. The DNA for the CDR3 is TGCGCCAGCAGCTTGGGGCCCCAAGAGACCCAGTACTTC. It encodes CASSLGPQETQYF.